The 11 T cell receptor beta chains below all came from one sample that was sequenced in a study of blood T cell repertoires in COVID-19. Sequencing was performed with immunoSEQ multiplex PCR; in TCRdb, only in-frame clones are kept and a portion is missing. The sample contains some 150,000 clones, around 79% of which appear only once. The sample consisted of peripheral blood. The receptors were sampled from a woman in her seventies with COVID-19, enrolled during active disease.

The chain has TRBV6-5 and TRBJ1-1; D may be TRBD1 (6 bases). CDR3 length: 13 amino acids. The V gene's germline CDR1 is MNHEY and CDR2 SVGAGI. V was trimmed by 2 bases and J by 4 bases, leaving 8 bases between them. The CDR3 sequence is CASSYQGTTEAFF. CDR3 DNA sequence: TGTGCCAGCAGTTACCAGGGGACCACTGAAGCTTTCTTT.

This sequence joins TRBV2 and TRBJ2-6; TRBD2 aligns across 7 bases. Looked up from germline, CDR1 is SNHLY and CDR2 is FYNNEI. The CDR3 covers 15 residues. V shed 7 bases, J shed 1 base, and the junction held 4 bases outside the gene matches. The CDR3 region has the DNA TGTGCCAGCATGGGGAGGGCTTCTGGGGCCAACGTCCTGACTTTC. It specifies CASMGRASGANVLTF.

The gene calls are TRBV9 and TRBJ2-3; 12 bases align to TRBD2. Trimming cost V 4 bases and J 6 bases; bases outside gene matches: 9. Per germline, CDR1 SGDLS and CDR2 YYNGEE. The CDR3 length is 16 residues. CDR3 amino acids: CASSPPSGGASDTQYF. For the CDR3, the DNA is TGTGCCAGCAGCCCACCTAGCGGGGGGGCATCGGATACGCAGTATTTT.

This clone came up once. The genes are TRBV2 and TRBJ2-2; 8 nucleotides align to TRBD1. The CDR3 covers 15 residues. V was clipped by 7 bases and J by 4 bases; unmatched bases: 8. Germline V CDR1 and CDR2: SNHLY, FYNNEI. This CDR3 is CASNLRTGSTGELFF. CDR3 sequence (DNA): TGTGCCAGCAATCTGAGGACAGGGAGCACCGGGGAGCTGTTTTTT. Complete variable domain (other parts from reference TRBV2 and TRBJ2-2): EPEVTQTPSHQVTQMGQEVILRCVPISNHLYFYWYRQILGQKVEFLVSFYNNEISEKSEIFDDQFSVERPDGSNFTLKIRSTKLEDSAMYFCASNLRTGSTGELFFGEGSRLTVL.

In its sample, this clone was seen a few times. The same CDR3 arises from other DNA sequences in this sample as well. The chain recombines TRBV7-9 with TRBJ2-2; the D gene is possibly TRBD2 (6 bases). CDR1 and CDR2 from the germline V gene are SEHNR and FQNEAQ (reference sequence). The CDR3 is 15 residues long. The V end lost 0 bases, the J end lost 1 base, and 6 bases lay between the germline ends. This CDR3 is CASSLASGNTGELFF. CDR3 coding DNA: TGTGCCAGCAGCTTAGCTAGCGGGAACACCGGGGAGCTGTTTTTT.

The chain links TRBV7-8 to TRBJ2-5; 10 bases are shared with TRBD1. CDR1 and CDR2 from the germline V gene are SGHVS and FQNEAQ. V lost 4 bases to trimming and J lost 0 bases; unmatched junction nucleotides: 11. The CDR3 consists of 18 residues. The CDR3 region has the DNA TGTGCCAGCAGCTCCGGTCCCAGACAGGGGGCGAACCAAGAGACCCAGTACTTC. Translation: CASSSGPRQGANQETQYF. The full variable domain, in which reference TRBV7-8 and TRBJ2-5 provide the parts outside the CDR3, is GAGVSQSPRYKVAKRGQDVALRCDPISGHVSLFWYQQALGQGPEFLTYFQNEAQLDKSGLPSDRFFAERPEGSVSTLKIQRTQQEDSAVYLCASSSGPRQGANQETQYFGPGTRLLVL.

CDR3 nucleotides: TGTGCCAGCAGCCAGGGACAGGGACGGGGCTCTGGGGCCAACGTCCTGACTTTC. This translates into CASSQGQGRGSGANVLTF. The rearrangement uses TRBV7-8 and TRBJ2-6; 9 nucleotides match TRBD1. The CDR3 runs 18 residues. The germline V gene has CDR1 SGHVS and CDR2 FQNEAQ. The V segment lost 5 bases and the J segment 0 bases; nucleotides outside the gene matches: 8.

V gene TRBV5-1 combines with J gene TRBJ1-5, with 7 nucleotides matching TRBD1. The CDR3 is made up of 15 amino acids. Germline CDR1 reads SGHRS; CDR2 reads YFSETQ. J was trimmed by 4 bases and V by 6 bases; bases with no gene match: 10. This CDR3 is CASTETGTDNQPQHF. The CDR3 nucleotides read TGCGCCAGCACCGAGACAGGGACGGATAATCAGCCCCAGCATTTT.

There are a few counts of this clone. CDR3 DNA sequence: TGTGCCTGGGAGGGGGACACGACCCGGTATGGCTACACCTTC. This gives the protein CAWEGDTTRYGYTF. The V and J genes are TRBV30 and TRBJ1-2, with a possible D match to TRBD1 (6 bases). This CDR3 has 14 residues. Germline V gene lookup returns CDR1 GTSNPN and CDR2 SVGIG (reference sequence). The V end lost 5 bases, the J end lost 5 bases, and 18 bases lay between the germline ends. The full variable domain, in which reference TRBV30 and TRBJ1-2 provide the parts outside the CDR3, is SQTIHQWPATLVQPVGSPLSLECTVEGTSNPNLYWYRQAAGRGLQLLFYSVGIGQISSEVPQNLSASRPQDRQFILSSKKLLLSDSGFYLCAWEGDTTRYGYTFGSGTRLTVV.

V usage is TRBV7-3 and J usage is TRBJ2-7; D is undetermined. Germline CDR1 reads SGHTA; CDR2 reads FQGTGA. Trimming stripped 3 bases from V and 7 bases from J, with 13 bases between. There are 13 residues in the CDR3. This chain's CDR3 is CASSFGELGEQYF. The CDR3 region has the DNA TGTGCCAGCAGCTTCGGTGAGCTCGGGGAGCAGTACTTC.

This rearrangement joins TRBV11-2 to TRBJ2-1; 12 nucleotides align to TRBD2. V lost 5 bases and J lost 4; bases outside the gene matches: 12. The V gene's germline CDR1 is SGHAT and CDR2 FQNNGV. The CDR3 has 18 amino acids. CDR3 nucleotide sequence: TGTGCCAGCAGCGCAAACGACCCCGGGACTAGCGGGTACAATGAGCAGTTCTTC. This gives the protein CASSANDPGTSGYNEQFF.